This T cell receptor (beta chain) comes out of a study of OX40 agonist ivuxolimab in advanced cancers. TCRdb's copy holds only in-frame clones and misses some; the assay was immunoSEQ multiplex PCR. The repertoire holds 90,000 to 95,000 clones, with 70% to 90% as singletons. This clone has only one observation. The CDR3 has 14 amino acids. The V gene end was trimmed by 5 bases and the J gene end by 7 bases; junction bases not matched to a gene: 8. CDR1 MNHEY and CDR2 SMNVEV come from the germline V gene (reference sequence). The chain carries TRBV27 and TRBJ2-7, with 10 bases lining up with TRBD1. This TCR was sampled from an adult with an advanced solid tumor such as melanoma, head and neck, liver or kidney cancer. This specimen consisted of CD4+ or CD8+ T cells sorted from blood, obtained in a trial of the OX40 agonist ivuxolimab. Here the CDR3 reads CASSPGTGEREQYF. In nucleotides, the CDR3 is TGTGCCAGCAGTCCTGGGACAGGGGAGAGGGAGCAGTACTTC.